A selection of T cell receptor beta chains follows, all from one sample in a study of T cells in Graves' hyperthyroidism and ophthalmopathy. A single record per CDR3 protein comes from TCRdb applying MiXCR to the multiplex PCR reads. The table has 600,000 to 650,000 distinct CDR3 sequences, roughly 15% seen once. Sequenced sample: blood. The receptors originated from a woman aged 30 to 39 with Graves' hyperthyroidism. Both conserved end residues are part of each CDR3. D genes are given only for firm matches. Only part of the rows carry a size: once, few, many, or a class if the clone is expanded.

abundance	v_gene	d_gene	j_gene	CDR3aa	CDR3nt
few	TRBV6-2/TRBV6-3	TRBD1	TRBJ1-5	CASSYPPATGGQPQHF	TGTGCCAGCAGTTACCCCCCAGCTACAGGGGGTCAGCCCCAGCATTTT
NA	TRBV11-2	NA	TRBJ1-2	CASSFLNYGYTF	TGTGCCAGCAGCTTTTTAAACTATGGCTACACCTTC
few	TRBV11-2	NA	TRBJ2-5	CASSLAFEGETQYF	TGTGCCAGCAGCTTAGCTTTTGAGGGAGAGACCCAGTACTTC
many	TRBV20-1	TRBD2	TRBJ2-5	CSARTSGRRETQYF	TGCAGTGCCAGAACTAGCGGGAGACGTGAGACCCAGTACTTC
many	TRBV5-1	NA	TRBJ1-6	CASSLVEGGSPLHF	TGCGCCAGCAGCTTGGTGGAGGGGGGCTCACCCCTCCACTTT
NA	TRBV19	TRBD1	TRBJ1-1	CASSILGTGHNTEAFF	TGTGCCAGTAGTATTCTAGGGACAGGGCACAACACTGAAGCTTTCTTT
few	TRBV15	TRBD1	TRBJ1-6	CATSTATGGNSPLHF	TGTGCCACCAGCACGGCGACAGGGGGCAATTCACCCCTCCACTTT
few	TRBV20-1	TRBD1	TRBJ1-2	CSGRDRANYGYTF	TGCAGTGGAAGGGACAGGGCGAACTATGGCTACACCTTC
few	TRBV5-1	NA	TRBJ1-6	CASSLAYPAAFDSPLHF	TGCGCCAGCAGCTTGGCCTATCCAGCCGCATTTGATTCACCCCTCCACTTT
many	TRBV10-3	TRBD2	TRBJ2-7	CAIRGTSGSKVNEQYF	TGTGCCATCAGGGGGACTAGCGGGAGCAAGGTGAACGAGCAGTACTTC
many	TRBV20-1	NA	TRBJ2-1	CSARDSVQKTYNEQFF	TGCAGTGCTAGAGATTCGGTGCAGAAAACCTACAATGAGCAGTTCTTC
many	TRBV28	NA	TRBJ2-7	CASSFRGSEQYF	TGTGCCAGCAGTTTCCGGGGAAGCGAGCAGTACTTC
many	TRBV28	TRBD2	TRBJ2-7	CASSSTRSGVYEQYF	TGTGCCAGCAGCTCCACCAGGAGCGGGGTTTACGAGCAGTACTTC
many	TRBV12-3/TRBV12-4	TRBD1	TRBJ1-1	CASSFQGVNTEAFF	TGTGCCAGCAGTTTCCAGGGGGTGAACACTGAAGCTTTCTTT
NA	TRBV27	NA	TRBJ1-5	CASSLEAGLQPQHF	TGTGCCAGCAGTTTAGAAGCCGGGCTTCAGCCCCAGCATTTT
few	TRBV7-9	TRBD1	TRBJ1-2	CASIPTGIVYGYTF	TGTGCCAGCATCCCGACAGGGATCGTCTATGGCTACACCTTC
few	TRBV24-1	TRBD1	TRBJ1-1	CAIGDSTEAFF	TGTGCCATCGGGGACAGCACTGAAGCTTTCTTT
NA	TRBV10-2	NA	TRBJ2-1	CASRETAYNEQFF	TGCGCCAGCAGGGAGACAGCTTACAATGAGCAGTTCTTC
NA	TRBV15	NA	TRBJ2-1	CATSRERGPYNEQFF	TGTGCCACCAGCAGAGAACGCGGGCCCTACAATGAGCAGTTCTTC
many	TRBV11-2	NA	TRBJ1-1	CASSLNAGSTEAFF	TGTGCCAGCAGCTTAAATGCGGGGTCCACTGAAGCTTTCTTT
many	TRBV28	NA	TRBJ2-5	CASSLGEYAETQYF	TGTGCCAGCAGTTTAGGGGAGTACGCCGAGACCCAGTACTTC